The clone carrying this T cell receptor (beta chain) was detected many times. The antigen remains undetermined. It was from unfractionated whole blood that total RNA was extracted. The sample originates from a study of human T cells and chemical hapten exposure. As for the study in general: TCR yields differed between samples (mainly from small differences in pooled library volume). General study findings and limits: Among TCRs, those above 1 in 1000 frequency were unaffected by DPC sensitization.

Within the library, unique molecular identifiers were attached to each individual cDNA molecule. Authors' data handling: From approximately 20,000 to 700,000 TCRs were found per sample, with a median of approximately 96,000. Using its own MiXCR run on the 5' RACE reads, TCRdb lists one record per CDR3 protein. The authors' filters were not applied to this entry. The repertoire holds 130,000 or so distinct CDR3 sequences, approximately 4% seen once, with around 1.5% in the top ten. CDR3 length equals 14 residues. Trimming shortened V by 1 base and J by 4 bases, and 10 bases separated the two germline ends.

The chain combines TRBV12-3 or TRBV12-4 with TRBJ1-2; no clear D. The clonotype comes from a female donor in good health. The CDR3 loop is CASSLVVGIYGYTF. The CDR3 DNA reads TGTGCCAGCAGTTTAGTAGTAGGGATCTATGGCTACACCTTC.